The 8 T cell receptor beta chains below come from one sample, sequenced in a study of OX40 agonist ivuxolimab in advanced cancers. Profiled with immunoSEQ multiplex PCR; TCRdb holds only in-frame clones, not every one. The sample lists around 87,000 clones; roughly 94% were seen once. The specimen was CD4+ or CD8+ T cells sorted from blood, collected in a trial of the OX40 agonist ivuxolimab. The source is an adult with an advanced solid tumor such as melanoma, head and neck, liver or kidney cancer.

The chain employs TRBV30 and TRBJ1-5, with D perhaps matching TRBD1 (6 bases). The V gene lost 0 bases and the J gene lost 5 bases, with 11 bases spanning the gap. The germline V gene encodes CDR1 GTSNPN and CDR2 SVGIG (reference sequence). CDR3 length: 14 residues. The CDR3 coding sequence is TGTGCCTGGAGTGTACGGGCAGGGGATCAGCCCCAGCATTTT. It translates to CAWSVRAGDQPQHF. Combining the CDR3 with reference TRBV30 and TRBJ1-5 gives the whole variable domain SQTIHQWPATLVQPVGSPLSLECTVEGTSNPNLYWYRQAAGRGLQLLFYSVGIGQISSEVPQNLSASRPQDRQFILSSKKLLLSDSGFYLCAWSVRAGDQPQHFGDGTRLSIL.

V and J are TRBV27 and TRBJ1-2; weak D call: TRBD1 (5 bases). This CDR3 region has 13 residues. Germline V gene lookup returns CDR1 MNHEY and CDR2 SMNVEV (reference sequence). Trimming left V 6 bases short and J 4 bases short, with 12 bases between. CDR3 sequence reads: CASSYGRGYGYTF. The CDR3 DNA is TGTGCCAGCAGCTACGGGAGGGGCTATGGCTACACCTTC.

This chain connects TRBV5-5 to TRBJ2-3; the D gene could be TRBD1 or TRBD2 (5 bases each). Germline V gene lookup returns CDR1 SGHKS and CDR2 YYEKEE (reference sequence). V was shortened by 1 base and J by 1 base, with 16 bases between the two germline ends. The CDR3 totals 17 residues. The CDR3 DNA is TGTGCCAGCAGCTTGTTAGAGGGGAAAGAGTGCACAGATACGCAGTATTTT. As protein: CASSLLEGKECTDTQYF.

This chain uses TRBV4-3 with TRBJ2-3; D may be TRBD2 (5 bases). Trimming took 1 base from V and 3 from J, leaving 14 bases between them. Looked up from germline, CDR1 is LGHNA and CDR2 is YSLEER. CDR3 length: 16 amino acids. The CDR3 loop reads CASSQGLGSGTDTQYF. For the CDR3, the DNA is TGCGCCAGCAGCCAAGGGTTGGGGAGTGGTACAGATACGCAGTATTTT.

V and J are TRBV9 and TRBJ1-2, with 7 bases that match TRBD1. J was trimmed by 5 bases and V by 4 bases; bases with no gene match: 17. This CDR3 contains 17 residues. Germline CDR1 and CDR2: SGDLS and YYNGEE. The DNA for the CDR3 is TGTGCCAGCAGCCCCGCGACAGGGCCTCGGGATCCGTATGGCTACACCTTC. It translates to CASSPATGPRDPYGYTF.

A single count supports this clone. The chain uses TRBV5-1 and TRBJ2-5; D not resolved. This CDR3 is 12 amino acids long. CDR1 is SGHRS and CDR2 is YFSETQ in the germline V gene. Trimming cost V 3 bases and J 0 bases, with 3 bases left between them. In DNA, the CDR3 is TGCGCCAGCAGCTGGGACCAAGAGACCCAGTACTTC. Protein: CASSWDQETQYF.

The chain joins TRBV19 to TRBJ2-3; D possibly uses TRBD1 or TRBD2 (5 bases each). The CDR3 loop spans 20 amino acids. With 0 bases removed from V and 6 bases from J, the gap between germline ends came to 28 bases. Germline values: CDR1 LNHDA, CDR2 SQIVND (reference sequence). The CDR3 here is CASSIEERGGRPVFPDTQYF. The DNA for the CDR3 is TGTGCCAGTAGTATAGAGGAGCGTGGGGGACGCCCTGTTTTTCCTGATACGCAGTATTTT.

This chain joins TRBV10-2 and TRBJ2-1; 7 nucleotides agree with TRBD1. Germline V gene sequence: CDR1 WSHSY, CDR2 SAAADI. V lost 8 bases and J lost 0; bases outside the gene matches: 4. The CDR3 contains 14 residues. The CDR3 region has the DNA TGCGCCAGCCTGACAGGGAGCTCCTACAATGAGCAGTTCTTC. Its translation is CASLTGSSYNEQFF.